Listed below are T cell receptor beta chains from one sample, sequenced in a study of blood T cells in healthy people across ages. Via MiXCR, TCRdb re-called the 5' RACE reads, giving one row per CDR3 protein. The sample lists about 730,000 distinct CDR3 sequences; 43% were seen once. Sequencing input: blood. These receptors were obtained from a woman aged 60-75 years in good health. Each CDR3 is given with its conserved first and last residue. The order of the fields is J gene, clone size, D gene, V gene, CDR3 DNA, CDR3 protein. D genes are given only for firm matches. The listing skips clone size in some rows; elsewhere it reads once, few, many or a size class.

J: TRBJ2-7; size: NA; D: TRBD2; V: TRBV15; DNA: TGTGCCACCAGCATTACTAGCGGGGGGGCCTTTCTTAGCTCCTACAATGAGCAGTACTTC; CDR3: CATSITSGGAFLSSYNEQYF
J: TRBJ2-3; size: few; D: TRBD2; V: TRBV20-1; DNA: TGCAGTGCTTCTCTGACTAGCGGGAGAGATACGCAGTATTTT; CDR3: CSASLTSGRDTQYF
J: TRBJ1-1; size: few; D: NA; V: TRBV6-6; DNA: TGTGCCAGCAGTTCCGAGGGAGTGAACACTGAAGCTTTCTTT; CDR3: CASSSEGVNTEAFF
J: TRBJ2-7; size: NA; D: NA; V: TRBV12-3/TRBV12-4; DNA: TGTGCCAGCAGAACGACGGATTCCTACGAGCAGTACTTC; CDR3: CASRTTDSYEQYF
J: TRBJ2-1; size: few; D: NA; V: TRBV7-2; DNA: TGTGCCAGCAGCTTACCTGGGGGGGGGGCAGGCGATGAGCAGTTCTTC; CDR3: CASSLPGGGAGDEQFF
J: TRBJ2-3; size: NA; D: NA; V: TRBV20-1; DNA: TGCAGTGCGAGCGCCAGTAGGTTGGTTACGCAGTATTTT; CDR3: CSASASRLVTQYF
J: TRBJ2-4; size: few; D: NA; V: TRBV25-1; DNA: TGTGCCAGCAGTGTGGGACTCCCTGGGAACATTCAGTACTTC; CDR3: CASSVGLPGNIQYF
J: TRBJ2-3; size: few; D: NA; V: TRBV4-2; DNA: TGTGCCAGCAGCCAAGAGCCTCGGGCAGGGGCGGCAGATACGCAGTATTTT; CDR3: CASSQEPRAGAADTQYF
J: TRBJ1-5; size: NA; D: TRBD1; V: TRBV5-4; DNA: TGTGCCAGCAGCTCGGGACAGCCGGGTCAGCCCCAGCATTTT; CDR3: CASSSGQPGQPQHF
J: TRBJ2-1; size: NA; D: TRBD2; V: TRBV3-1; DNA: TGTGCCAGCAGCCAAGTCCTAAAGGGACTAGCGGGATTGTCTACTAGCAATGAGCAGTTCTTC; CDR3: CASSQVLKGLAGLSTSNEQFF
J: TRBJ2-1; size: many; D: TRBD2; V: TRBV7-6; DNA: TGTGCCAGCAGCCCCCGTAGCGGGTCTGACCCCTACAATGAGCAGTTCTTC; CDR3: CASSPRSGSDPYNEQFF
J: TRBJ1-4; size: once; D: TRBD1; V: TRBV5-1; DNA: TGCGCCAGCAGACCGACAGGGTTAGAAAAACTGTTTTTT; CDR3: CASRPTGLEKLFF
J: TRBJ2-6; size: few; D: NA; V: TRBV7-2; DNA: TGTGCCAGCAGCCTCATGGCCAACGTCCTGACTTTC; CDR3: CASSLMANVLTF
J: TRBJ1-2; size: NA; D: NA; V: TRBV12-3/TRBV12-4; DNA: TGTGCCGGCAGTTTTAGCGGGGGAGTTTATGGCTACACCTTC; CDR3: CAGSFSGGVYGYTF
J: TRBJ2-7; size: many; D: TRBD2; V: TRBV3-1; DNA: TGTGCCAGCAGCCAAGAATGGGGCCAGCGGGGGTACGAGCAGTACTTC; CDR3: CASSQEWGQRGYEQYF
J: TRBJ2-5; size: few; D: NA; V: TRBV11-3; DNA: TGTGCCAGCAGCCTCAGGGTAGGGGAGACCCAGTACTTC; CDR3: CASSLRVGETQYF
J: TRBJ2-5; size: NA; D: TRBD2; V: TRBV12-3/TRBV12-4; DNA: TGTGCCAGCAGACTAACTAGCGGGGGGCGGGAAGAGACCCAGTACTTC; CDR3: CASRLTSGGREETQYF
J: TRBJ2-2; size: NA; D: NA; V: TRBV6-2/TRBV6-3; DNA: TGTGCCAGCAGCACTAACCGGGAGACCGGGGAGCTGTTTTTT; CDR3: CASSTNRETGELFF
J: TRBJ2-1; size: NA; D: TRBD2; V: TRBV28; DNA: TGTGCCAGCAGTTTGGGCGGGAGTTTCTCCAATGAGCAGTTCTTC; CDR3: CASSLGGSFSNEQFF
J: TRBJ1-5; size: NA; D: NA; V: TRBV5-1; DNA: TGCGCCAGCAGCTTGGCCCCGGGGGGCGGCCAGCCCCAGCATTTT; CDR3: CASSLAPGGGQPQHF
J: TRBJ1-4; size: NA; D: NA; V: TRBV20-1; DNA: TGCAGTGTCTTACATCCAGGGACGGAAAAACTGTTTTTT; CDR3: CSVLHPGTEKLFF
J: TRBJ2-7; size: NA; D: TRBD2; V: TRBV7-3; DNA: TGTGCCAGCAGTCAAGGGGGGGCAGGGACTAGCGGCACGAGCTCCTACAATGAGCAGTACTTC; CDR3: CASSQGGAGTSGTSSYNEQYF
J: TRBJ1-6; size: NA; D: NA; V: TRBV6-1; DNA: TGTGCCAGCAGGGGGTACTGGAATTCACCCCTCCACTTT; CDR3: CASRGYWNSPLHF
J: TRBJ2-7; size: once; D: TRBD1; V: TRBV11-3; DNA: TGTGCCAGCAGGGGACAGGGACACAATGGGCAGTACTTC; CDR3: CASRGQGHNGQYF
J: TRBJ2-7; size: many; D: NA; V: TRBV20-1; DNA: TGCAGTGCTAGTCAAGTAGCCGGACGGTCCCACGAGCAGTACTTC; CDR3: CSASQVAGRSHEQYF
J: TRBJ2-1; size: NA; D: NA; V: TRBV9; DNA: TGTGCCAGCAGCGTAGGCCCCCCCCCAAGCTACAATGAGCAGTTCTTC; CDR3: CASSVGPPPSYNEQFF
J: TRBJ2-2; size: NA; D: TRBD2; V: TRBV20-1; DNA: TGCAGTGCTAGAACTAGCGGGAGGGCCGCCGGGGAGCTGTTTTTT; CDR3: CSARTSGRAAGELFF
J: TRBJ1-6; size: NA; D: NA; V: TRBV5-5; DNA: TGTGCCAGCAGCCGGGCTAGGGATTGGGCACCCCCCCACTTT; CDR3: CASSRARDWAPPHF
J: TRBJ2-3; size: NA; D: NA; V: TRBV15; DNA: TGTGCCACCAGCGTAGGGGGGGCAGATACGCAGTATTTT; CDR3: CATSVGGADTQYF
J: TRBJ2-4; size: NA; D: NA; V: TRBV7-9; DNA: TGTGCCAGCAGCGATCTGATTGCAGCGGAAAACATTCAGTACTTC; CDR3: CASSDLIAAENIQYF
J: TRBJ2-7; size: NA; D: NA; V: TRBV11-2; DNA: TGTGCCAGCAGCGTAACAAATTCCTACGAGCAGTACTTC; CDR3: CASSVTNSYEQYF
J: TRBJ1-2; size: once; D: NA; V: TRBV4-3; DNA: TGCGCCAGCAGCCAAGAATCGCCCAGGACGACATTTAACTATGGCTACACCTTC; CDR3: CASSQESPRTTFNYGYTF
J: TRBJ1-4; size: NA; D: NA; V: TRBV7-9; DNA: TGTGCCAGCAGCTTAGACGGGAAACTGTTTTTT; CDR3: CASSLDGKLFF
J: TRBJ1-4; size: few; D: TRBD1; V: TRBV7-6; DNA: TGTGCCAGCAGTTCCGGACAGGGGGTAGGGGGTGAAAAACTGTTTTTT; CDR3: CASSSGQGVGGEKLFF
J: TRBJ2-1; size: few; D: TRBD2; V: TRBV20-1; DNA: TGCAGTGCCGGAATGCCGGGACTAGTGTACAATGAGCAGTTCTTC; CDR3: CSAGMPGLVYNEQFF
J: TRBJ1-2; size: NA; D: TRBD1; V: TRBV5-5; DNA: TGTGCCAGCAGCAAGACAGGGGATGGCTACACCTTC; CDR3: CASSKTGDGYTF
J: TRBJ2-1; size: few; D: TRBD2; V: TRBV25-1; DNA: TGTGCCAGCAGTGACCTCACTAGCGGGAGTGGAAATGAGCAGTTCTTC; CDR3: CASSDLTSGSGNEQFF
J: TRBJ1-6; size: NA; D: NA; V: TRBV7-2; DNA: TGTGCCAGCAGCTTAGCGGGACGTAATAATTCACCCCTCCACTTT; CDR3: CASSLAGRNNSPLHF
J: TRBJ2-7; size: few; D: TRBD2; V: TRBV7-9; DNA: TGTGCCAGCAGTACTACTAGCGGGGCCTACGAGCAGTACTTC; CDR3: CASSTTSGAYEQYF
J: TRBJ2-5; size: NA; D: TRBD1; V: TRBV5-1; DNA: TGCGCCAGCAGCTTCGGCAGGGGGCTGGAGGCCCAGTACTTC; CDR3: CASSFGRGLEAQYF
J: TRBJ1-2; size: NA; D: NA; V: TRBV3-1; DNA: TGTGCCAGCAGCCAAGACAGTTTTAACTATGGCTACACCTTC; CDR3: CASSQDSFNYGYTF
J: TRBJ2-3; size: NA; D: NA; V: TRBV28; DNA: TGTGCCAGCAGTTCTCCGGGCAAGGATACGCAGTATTTT; CDR3: CASSSPGKDTQYF
J: TRBJ2-1; size: NA; D: NA; V: TRBV2; DNA: TGTGCCAGCAGTGATAGTAGAACCCTCAGCAATGAGCAGTTCTTC; CDR3: CASSDSRTLSNEQFF
J: TRBJ2-7; size: few; D: TRBD1; V: TRBV5-5; DNA: TGTGCCAGCAGCTTTGGACAGGGTGGCTACGAGCAGTACTTC; CDR3: CASSFGQGGYEQYF
J: TRBJ1-1; size: few; D: NA; V: TRBV3-1; DNA: TGTGCCAGCAGCCAGGTATCAGGGGCCCAAGCTTTCTTT; CDR3: CASSQVSGAQAFF
J: TRBJ2-1; size: NA; D: NA; V: TRBV10-1; DNA: TGCGCCAGCAGTCGGGCGGGGTCGAGGAATGAGCAGTTCTTC; CDR3: CASSRAGSRNEQFF
J: TRBJ2-3; size: NA; D: NA; V: TRBV24-1; DNA: TGTGCCACCAGTGGAGAACAGAGGGGGACAGATACGCAGTATTTT; CDR3: CATSGEQRGTDTQYF
J: TRBJ2-1; size: few; D: TRBD2; V: TRBV20-1; DNA: TGCAGTGCTAGAAGGGTTGGGTCTAGCGGAGAGTCAGAGTTCTTC; CDR3: CSARRVGSSGESEFF
J: TRBJ2-1; size: NA; D: NA; V: TRBV20-1; DNA: TGCAGTGCTTGGCCAGGACAATACAATGAGCAGTTCTTC; CDR3: CSAWPGQYNEQFF
J: TRBJ1-5; size: NA; D: TRBD1; V: TRBV2; DNA: TGTGCCAGCAGTGAAGAAATGCTCAGGGGGAGTCAGCCCCAGCATTTT; CDR3: CASSEEMLRGSQPQHF
J: TRBJ2-1; size: few; D: TRBD2; V: TRBV29-1; DNA: TGCAGCGTTGAAGGGGGGGCGGGGGGTCGGACATACAATGAGCAGTTCTTC; CDR3: CSVEGGAGGRTYNEQFF
J: TRBJ2-1; size: few; D: NA; V: TRBV6-5; DNA: TGTGCCAGCAGTTCGACTAGCAATGAGCAGTTCTTC; CDR3: CASSSTSNEQFF
J: TRBJ1-2; size: few; D: NA; V: TRBV6-6; DNA: TGTGCCAGCAGTTTGGGACGCGTCAACTATGGCTACACCTTC; CDR3: CASSLGRVNYGYTF
J: TRBJ2-5; size: NA; D: NA; V: TRBV2; DNA: TGTGCCAGCAGTGATTCTAGACCGTTCTTC; CDR3: CASSDSRPFF
J: TRBJ2-5; size: NA; D: TRBD2; V: TRBV20-1; DNA: TGCAGTGCTGGACGCACTAGCGGGGAAGAGACCCAGTACTTC; CDR3: CSAGRTSGEETQYF
J: TRBJ2-1; size: NA; D: TRBD2; V: TRBV5-1; DNA: TGCGCCAGCGAGATAGCGGGAGTAGGTTATAATGAGCAGTTCTTC; CDR3: CASEIAGVGYNEQFF
J: TRBJ2-5; size: few; D: TRBD1; V: TRBV7-8; DNA: TGTGCCAGCAGCTTTCGGGACAGGGTTGAAGAGACCCAGTACTTC; CDR3: CASSFRDRVEETQYF
J: TRBJ2-1; size: few; D: NA; V: TRBV11-3; DNA: TGTGCCAGCAGCTTATTCGGGGTCCATGAGCAGTTCTTC; CDR3: CASSLFGVHEQFF
J: TRBJ2-5; size: few; D: NA; V: TRBV29-1; DNA: TGCAGCGTCCCTCGCGAGTCAGGGTATAGGGAGACCCAGTACTTC; CDR3: CSVPRESGYRETQYF